The clone carrying this T cell receptor (beta chain) was seen many times. Its antigen is undetermined. This sample is drawn from a study of breast tumors, draining lymph nodes, adjacent tissues. TCRdb redid the calling of the multiplex PCR reads with MiXCR, one entry per CDR3 protein. Among about 230,000 distinct CDR3 sequences listed, 32% were seen once. The lymph nodes were axillary draining lymph nodes from breast cancer patients. Whole-study results and caveats: Compared with lymph nodes, tumors were less diverse; compared with nontumor tissue, more. The data were judged consistent with most tumor T cells coming from lymph node and expanding in tumor.

The CDR3 contains 13 residues. Trimming took off 3 bases at V and 7 bases at J, with 13 bases between the two ends. The chain combines TRBV12-3 or TRBV12-4 with TRBJ2-7; tentatively, D is TRBD2 (6 bases). The sequence came from a female donor with breast cancer. Some clones in this sample may be carry-over from other donors' samples. The sequenced sample was axillary lymph node tissue. The CDR3 sequence is CASSFRRVGEQYF. The CDR3 DNA reads TGTGCCAGCAGTTTTAGGAGGGTGGGAGAGCAGTACTTC.